Below are 20 T cell receptor beta chains sequenced from a single sample in a study of post-analysis software for immune sequencing data. General study points: Patients showed TRBV5-6, TRBV5-1 and TRBV20-1 among roughly 5 TRBV segments more frequent than in controls.

Their antigen targets remain unknown. Unique molecular identifiers featured in each of the TCR beta cDNA libraries. TCRdb re-derived calls from the PCR reads in MiXCR, one entry per CDR3 protein. This repertoire shows almost 700,000 distinct CDR3 sequences, around 64% found once; its top ten account for about 11%. Sequenced input: blood. The source of these receptors is a girl aged 2-10 years with multiple sclerosis.

This sequence joins TRBV28 and TRBJ2-1; D gene ambiguous. CDR1 and CDR2 (germline): MDHEN, SYDVKM. The CDR3 loop spans 16 amino acids. V lost 5 bases, J lost 0 bases, and 14 bases lay in between. CDR3: CASSPADQSSYNEQFF. CDR3 in DNA: TGTGCCAGCAGTCCCGCGGACCAGAGCTCCTACAATGAGCAGTTCTTC.

The chain combines TRBV9 with TRBJ2-5; 7 nucleotides line up with TRBD2. V lost 3 bases to trimming and J lost 4 bases; unmatched junction nucleotides: 15. CDR3 length equals 17 residues. The germline gives CDR1 SGDLS, CDR2 YYNGEE. CDR3 amino acids: CASSAASGREGGETQYF. CDR3 DNA: TGTGCCAGCAGCGCCGCTAGCGGTAGGGAGGGAGGAGAGACCCAGTACTTC.

This chain connects TRBV20-1 to TRBJ2-7; maybe TRBD2 (5 bases). Germline lookup yields CDR1 DFQATT and CDR2 SNEGSKA (reference sequence). V was shortened by 2 bases and J by 2 bases, with 7 bases between the two germline ends. This CDR3 comprises 12 residues. The CDR3 reads CSARTGAYEQYF. The CDR3 bases are TGCAGTGCTAGAACCGGGGCCTACGAGCAGTACTTC.

The chain links TRBV29-1 to TRBJ1-2, with D tentatively TRBD1 (6 bases). The CDR3 has 14 residues. Between the trimmed V and J ends, which lost 5 bases and 8 bases, there was a span of 21 bases. CDR1 is SQVTM, CDR2 ANQGSEA, per germline. The CDR3 loop reads CSVPRPRQAEGYTF. In DNA, the CDR3 is TGCAGCGTTCCGCGGCCTAGACAGGCCGAGGGCTACACCTTC.

This clonotype occurred a few times. V and J are TRBV6-5 and TRBJ1-5; D not resolved. Trimming cost V 3 bases and J 6 bases, with 9 bases left between them. The germline gives CDR1 MNHEY, CDR2 SVGAGI. This CDR3 region has 13 residues. The CDR3 loop is CASSYGEGQPQHF. In DNA form, the CDR3 reads TGTGCCAGCAGTTATGGGGAGGGTCAGCCCCAGCATTTT.

The V gene is TRBV5-1, the J gene TRBJ2-5; D might be TRBD2 (5 bases). CDR1 is SGHRS, CDR2 YFSETQ, per germline. The CDR3 is 17 residues long. Trimming took 0 bases from V and 2 from J, leaving 17 bases between them. The CDR3 sequence is CASSLAGSLAGQETQYF. As DNA, the CDR3 is TGCGCCAGCAGCTTGGCAGGTTCCCTAGCAGGTCAAGAGACCCAGTACTTC.

This clonotype has just one count. The J gene is TRBJ2-1, the V gene TRBV15; unclear D gene. The germline CDR1 and CDR2 sequences are LNHNV and YYDKDF (reference sequence). This CDR3 contains 13 residues. Trimming cost V 0 bases and J 9 bases, with 9 bases left between them. CDR3 sequence (DNA): TGTGCCACCAGCAGAGACGTTGGTGGTGAGCAGTTCTTC. Translated, it gives CATSRDVGGEQFF.

The gene calls are TRBV6-2 or TRBV6-3 and TRBJ2-5; 7 nucleotides match TRBD2. Germline lookup yields CDR1 MNHEY and CDR2 SVGEGT. There are 13 residues in the CDR3. Unmatched junction bases numbered 8, after V lost 8 bases and J lost 5 bases. The CDR3 region is CASLTSVGETQYF. In DNA form, the CDR3 reads TGTGCCAGCTTAACTAGCGTCGGGGAGACCCAGTACTTC.

In this sample, this clonotype turned up once. This chain connects TRBV7-2 to TRBJ2-4; TRBD1 might be the D (6 bases). Germline-derived CDR1 and CDR2 are SGHTA and FQGNSA. The CDR3 runs 14 residues. With 4 bases removed from V and 4 bases from J, the gap between germline ends came to 11 bases. Here the CDR3 reads CASSSAGTKNIQYF. In DNA, the CDR3 is TGTGCCAGCAGCTCCGCAGGGACAAAAAACATTCAGTACTTC.

The sample holds a few counts of this clonotype. The germline gene is not matched at one end of the junction; a read error may be the cause. CDR3: CASSSGTGDEKLFF. The CDR3 DNA is TGTGCCAGCAGCTCGGGGACAGGGGACGAAAAACTGTTTTTT. The chain joins TRBV5-1 to TRBJ1-4; TRBD1 matches 10 bases. Germline values: CDR1 SGHRS, CDR2 YFSETQ. The CDR3 extends over 14 amino acids.

The chain employs TRBV10-2 and TRBJ1-1; D not resolved. The V end lost 6 bases, the J end lost 0 bases, and 11 bases lay between the germline ends. The germline V gene encodes CDR1 WSHSY and CDR2 SAAADI. The CDR3 covers 14 residues. DNA for the CDR3: TGCGCCAGCAGGGAGGCCCAGCTGAACACTGAAGCTTTCTTT. It codes for CASREAQLNTEAFF.

There are a few counts of this clonotype. The chain joins TRBV11-3 to TRBJ2-6, with 8 positions matching TRBD2. The germline V gene encodes CDR1 SGHNT and CDR2 YENEEA. The J segment lost 4 bases and the V segment lost 5 bases, leaving 4 bases of the junction unmatched. The CDR3 runs to 15 residues. The CDR3 loop reads CASSRAGVGANVLTF. The CDR3 DNA reads as TGTGCCAGCAGCCGAGCGGGGGTCGGGGCCAACGTCCTGACTTTC.

This chain joins TRBV10-3 and TRBJ2-5; TRBD1 matches at 7 bases. The J call is uncertain, as TRBJ2-7 better fits the DNA end. Germline V lookup: CDR1 ENHRY, CDR2 SYGVKD. The CDR3 contains 12 residues. CDR3 loop: CAMSDRNYEQYF. The CDR3 bases are TGTGCCATGTCGGACAGGAACTACGAGCAGTACTTC.

The chain recombines TRBV11-1 with TRBJ2-3; D uncertain. Trimming took off 2 bases at V and 2 bases at J, with 11 bases between the two ends. Germline V lookup: CDR1 SGHAT, CDR2 FQDESV (reference sequence). This CDR3 has 15 residues. CDR3 residues: CASSLYRQTTDTQYF. CDR3 sequence (DNA): TGTGCCAGCAGCTTATATCGGCAAACCACAGATACGCAGTATTTT.

The chain combines TRBV7-9 with TRBJ1-5; D gene uncertain. V was cut by 5 bases and J by 4 bases, with 12 bases left in between. The CDR3 runs to 14 residues. Germline assignment: CDR1 SEHNR and CDR2 FQNEAQ (reference sequence). CDR3 nucleotide sequence: TGTGCCAGCAGCCAGACGGGGATTAATCAGCCCCAGCATTTT. Its protein product is CASSQTGINQPQHF.

The chain has TRBV13 and TRBJ2-1; 8 positions agree with TRBD2. V was clipped by 2 bases and J by 7 bases; unmatched bases: 7. CDR1 and CDR2 from the germline V gene are PRHDT and FYEKMQ (reference sequence). The CDR3 is made up of 15 amino acids. For the CDR3, the DNA is TGTGCCAGCAGCTTAACGGGAGGGAGTAGGAATGAGCAGTTCTTC. Translating gives CASSLTGGSRNEQFF.

This chain connects TRBV19 to TRBJ1-5; 10 nucleotides line up with TRBD1. Germline V gives CDR1 LNHDA, CDR2 SQIVND (reference sequence). This CDR3 has 17 amino acids. The V gene end was trimmed by 4 bases and the J gene end by 5 bases; junction bases not matched to a gene: 11. The DNA of the CDR3 is TGTGCCAGTAGTAAAGGAGCTCCGGGACAGGGGCATCAGCCCCAGCATTTT. Its translation: CASSKGAPGQGHQPQHF.

The CDR3, as DNA: TGTGCCAGCAGTTCGGCACTACCGCGAGGGCAGCCCCAGCATTTT. Encoded protein: CASSSALPRGQPQHF. The chain couples TRBV12-3 or TRBV12-4 to TRBJ1-5, with D unclear. The CDR3 contains 15 residues. Trimming cost V 4 bases and J 7 bases, with 17 bases left between them.

The chain has TRBV29-1 and TRBJ1-1; D possibly corresponds to TRBD1 (5 bases). Germline V gene lookup returns CDR1 SQVTM and CDR2 ANQGSEA. The CDR3 runs to 13 residues. V lost 7 bases, J lost 5 bases, and 17 bases lay in between. CDR3 loop: CSERRGVQTEAFF. For the CDR3, the DNA is TGCAGCGAAAGACGGGGGGTTCAAACTGAAGCTTTCTTT. Filled out from reference TRBV29-1 and TRBJ1-1, the complete variable domain reads SAVISQKPSRDICQRGTSLTIQCQVDSQVTMMFWYRQQPGQSLTLIATANQGSEATYESGFVIDKFPISRPNLTFSTLTVSNMSPEDSSIYLCSERRGVQTEAFFGQGTRLTVV.

The chain recombines TRBV15 with TRBJ2-5; TRBD2 matches at 9 bases. Germline lookup yields CDR1 LNHNV and CDR2 YYDKDF (reference sequence). J gave up 3 bases and V 5 bases, and 13 bases lay outside the gene matches. The CDR3 is made up of 17 amino acids. The DNA for the CDR3 is TGTGCCACCAGCTCAAGTTCTCGTAGCGGGAGAAAAGAGACCCAGTACTTC. Translation gives CATSSSSRSGRKETQYF.